This entry lists 9 T cell receptor beta chains sequenced from one sample in a study of human thymus T cells. Resections from corrective heart surgery supplied the thymus tissue. Generated by immunoSEQ multiplex PCR, the TCRdb table keeps only in-frame clones and is missing some. The sample contains about 78,000 clones, 90% to 97% of which appear only once. The sample comprised thymus tissue. Source of these receptors: a boy in the first two years of life with a congenital heart defect but otherwise immunologically healthy.

This rearrangement joins TRBV7-9 to TRBJ2-7, with D possibly matching TRBD2 (6 bases). Germline CDR1 is SEHNR and CDR2 is FQNEAQ (reference sequence). Deletions cut 1 base from V and 0 bases from J, with 16 bases between. There are 17 residues in the CDR3. The CDR3 bases are TGTGCCAGCAGCTTAGGGCCTGACTTGGGGGGCTCCTACGAGCAGTACTTC. It encodes CASSLGPDLGGSYEQYF. The full variable domain, completed using reference TRBV7-9 and TRBJ2-7, is DTGVSQNPRHKITKRGQNVTFRCDPISEHNRLYWYRQTLGQGPEFLTYFQNEAQLEKSRLLSDRFSAERPKGSFSTLEIQRTEQGDSAMYLCASSLGPDLGGSYEQYFGPGTRLTVT.

The chain links TRBV7-2 to TRBJ1-3; D is possibly TRBD1 (5 bases). The CDR3 runs to 16 residues. Germline lookup yields CDR1 SGHTA and CDR2 FQGNSA. Trimming took 5 bases from V and 0 from J, leaving 14 bases between them. CDR3 sequence reads: CASSPVTVSSGNTIYF. The CDR3 region has the DNA TGTGCCAGCAGCCCTGTGACAGTCAGCTCTGGAAACACCATATATTTT.

This chain connects TRBV4-3 to TRBJ2-1; a weak D match, TRBD1 (5 bases). The CDR3 is made up of 16 amino acids. The V gene's germline CDR1 is LGHNA and CDR2 YSLEER. Trimming took 1 base from V and 2 from J, leaving 12 bases between them. CDR3 bases: TGCGCCAGCAGCCAAGCCTGGCAGGGTACCTACAATGAGCAGTTCTTC. It yields the protein CASSQAWQGTYNEQFF.

The gene calls are TRBV30 and TRBJ2-2; weak D call: TRBD2 (5 bases). V lost 3 bases, J lost 7 bases, and 12 bases lay in between. Germline lookup yields CDR1 GTSNPN and CDR2 SVGIG (reference sequence). This CDR3 spans 13 amino acids. CDR3 nucleotides: TGTGCCTGGAGAAGCCGAGGGTTCGGGGAGCTGTTTTTT. It encodes CAWRSRGFGELFF. The full variable domain, with the rest looked up from reference TRBV30 and TRBJ2-2, is SQTIHQWPATLVQPVGSPLSLECTVEGTSNPNLYWYRQAAGRGLQLLFYSVGIGQISSEVPQNLSASRPQDRQFILSSKKLLLSDSGFYLCAWRSRGFGELFFGEGSRLTVL.

This chain connects TRBV30 to TRBJ1-6; a possible D gene is TRBD1 (5 bases). Trimming took 0 bases from V and 9 from J, leaving 15 bases between them. The CDR3 is made up of 15 amino acids. Germline CDR1 is GTSNPN and CDR2 is SVGIG (reference sequence). Here the CDR3 reads CAWSVLAGSSSPLHF. The DNA of the CDR3 is TGTGCCTGGAGTGTACTGGCAGGGAGTAGTTCACCCCTCCACTTT.

The rearrangement links TRBV5-1 to TRBJ2-7; 10 bases are shared with TRBD2. V gave up 0 bases and J gave up 2 bases; unmatched junction bases: 11. CDR3 size: 18 residues. Germline V lookup: CDR1 SGHRS, CDR2 YFSETQ. The CDR3 bases are TGCGCCAGCAGCTTGGAGGGGCTAGCGGGAGTCAGAACCTACGAGCAGTACTTC. It is translated as CASSLEGLAGVRTYEQYF.

This sequence joins TRBV28 and TRBJ2-7; TRBD2 matches 13 bases. The CDR3 contains 14 residues. The V segment lost 6 bases and the J segment 12 bases; nucleotides outside the gene matches: 11. Germline V lookup: CDR1 MDHEN, CDR2 SYDVKM. CDR3 sequence reads: CASSAGLAGQTGYF. The DNA of the CDR3 is TGTGCCAGCAGCGCGGGACTAGCGGGACAAACGGGGTACTTC.

This clone has a single count. The chain recombines TRBV9 with TRBJ1-5; D call uncertain. Looked up from germline, CDR1 is SGDLS and CDR2 is YYNGEE. This CDR3 region has 14 residues. The V end lost 0 bases, the J end lost 9 bases, and 13 bases lay between the germline ends. Written as DNA, the CDR3 is TGTGCCAGCAGCGTAGCGGTGGGAGGCGGGCCCCAGCATTTT. It yields the protein CASSVAVGGGPQHF.

This clone occurred once. The chain uses TRBV7-9 and TRBJ2-5; D is unresolved. V was pared by 1 base and J by 0 bases, with 3 bases between. The CDR3 length is 13 residues. Germline CDR1 SEHNR, CDR2 FQNEAQ (reference sequence). In DNA, the CDR3 is TGTGCCAGCAGCTTAGGGAACCAAGAGACCCAGTACTTC. It yields the protein CASSLGNQETQYF.